The 23 T cell receptor beta chains reported below all come from one sample, sequenced in a study of shared clonotypes between healthy human individuals. Measured with immunoSEQ multiplex PCR; TCRdb has only the in-frame clones, and not every one. The table shows about a million clones, with about 80% occurring only once. The specimen sequenced was memory CD4+ T cells from PBMCs. The subset was: CD45RA-negative fraction. These receptors were collected from a man in his late teens or twenties in good health. Some clones in this sample may be carry-over from other donors' samples.

V gene TRBV5-1 combines with J gene TRBJ2-7; TRBD2 matches 13 bases. The CDR3 loop spans 17 amino acids. Germline V gene data show CDR1 as SGHRS and CDR2 as YFSETQ. The V gene end was trimmed by 3 bases and the J gene end by 1 base; junction bases not matched to a gene: 7. CDR3 loop: CASSSGGGLAGSYEQYF. CDR3 coding DNA: TGCGCCAGCAGCTCCGGCGGGGGACTAGCGGGGTCCTACGAGCAGTACTTC. The entire variable domain, with the rest obtained from reference TRBV5-1 and TRBJ2-7, is as follows: KAGVTQTPRYLIKTRGQQVTLSCSPISGHRSVSWYQQTPGQGLQFLFEYFSETQRNKGNFPGRFSGRQFSNSRSEMNVSTLELGDSALYLCASSSGGGLAGSYEQYFGPGTRLTVT.

The chain recombines TRBV9 with TRBJ1-3; no firm D call. Trimming took off 4 bases at V and 0 bases at J, with 8 bases between the two ends. Germline values: CDR1 SGDLS, CDR2 YYNGEE. CDR3 length: 14 residues. CDR3 amino acids: CASSTTASGNTIYF. As DNA, the CDR3 is TGTGCCAGCAGCACAACAGCCTCTGGAAACACCATATATTTT.

The rearrangement uses TRBV5-4 and TRBJ2-7, with D uncertain. Germline CDR1 reads SGHNT; CDR2 reads YYREEE (reference sequence). This CDR3 is built from 15 residues. The V end lost 3 bases, the J end lost 0 bases, and 13 bases lay between the germline ends. This CDR3 is CASSSAGPGSYEQYF. In DNA form, the CDR3 reads TGTGCCAGCAGCTCCGCCGGGCCTGGCTCCTACGAGCAGTACTTC.

J is TRBJ1-2 and V is TRBV11-3; TRBD1 is a possible D gene (5 bases). The CDR3 consists of 18 residues. Trimming removed 4 bases from V and 5 bases from J, with 26 bases in between. From germline, CDR1 is SGHNT and CDR2 YENEEA. DNA for the CDR3: TGTGCCAGCAGCTCAACGCCGCACAGGTCACCGAATTATTATGGCTACACCTTC. This encodes CASSSTPHRSPNYYGYTF.

The J gene is TRBJ1-4, the V gene TRBV6-5; 8 bases fit TRBD1. The CDR3 is made up of 15 amino acids. The ends lost 5 bases at V and 2 bases at J; junction bases unmatched: 4. Germline assignment: CDR1 MNHEY and CDR2 SVGAGI. The CDR3 is CASSRRQGTNEKLFF. The CDR3 DNA follows: TGTGCCAGCAGTAGACGACAGGGGACTAATGAAAAACTGTTTTTT.

The rearrangement joins TRBV5-1 to TRBJ2-1, with a tentative D call TRBD1 (6 bases). With 2 bases removed from V and 4 bases from J, the gap between germline ends came to 13 bases. Germline CDR1 SGHRS, CDR2 YFSETQ. This CDR3 region has 15 residues. As DNA, the CDR3 is TGCGCCAGCAGCTTACAGGGCGCGGTTTACAATGAGCAGTTCTTC. Its translation: CASSLQGAVYNEQFF.

V is TRBV25-1 and J is TRBJ1-1, with TRBD1 matching over 7 bases. This CDR3 comprises 14 residues. With V trimmed by 1 base and J by 4 bases, 3 bases remained unmatched. Per germline, CDR1 MGHDK and CDR2 SYGVNS. The CDR3 sequence: CASSELRQGTEAFF. In DNA form, the CDR3 reads TGTGCCAGCAGTGAATTGAGACAGGGCACTGAAGCTTTCTTT.

The chain links TRBV25-1 to TRBJ1-2; 8 positions agree with TRBD1. CDR1 is MGHDK, CDR2 SYGVNS, per germline. The CDR3 is 15 residues long. J lost 5 bases, V lost 4 bases, and 9 bases had no gene match. The CDR3 sequence: CASSALGTGEYGYTF. CDR3 in DNA: TGTGCCAGCAGTGCTCTTGGGACAGGAGAATATGGCTACACCTTC.

This chain links TRBV4-2 with TRBJ2-1, with D perhaps matching TRBD1 (5 bases). The V gene lost 0 bases and the J gene lost 7 bases, with 10 bases spanning the gap. This CDR3 has 14 residues. Germline CDR1 and CDR2: LGHNA and YNFKEQ. CDR3 sequence (DNA): TGTGCCAGCAGCCAAGACAGGGTCGGGAATGAGCAGTTCTTC. Its translation: CASSQDRVGNEQFF.

The chain carries TRBV7-8 and TRBJ1-2; weak D call: TRBD1 (5 bases). V dropped 5 bases and J dropped 8 bases, with 15 bases sitting between them. Germline lookup yields CDR1 SGHVS and CDR2 FQNEAQ. The CDR3 runs 13 residues. The CDR3 bases are TGTGCCAGCAGCCCTCCACAGGTCGACGGCTACACCTTC. This translates into CASSPPQVDGYTF.

The chain couples TRBV5-6 to TRBJ1-1; D is ambiguous. The germline CDR1 and CDR2 sequences are SGHDT and YYEEEE. The CDR3 covers 15 residues. The germline V and J ends were trimmed by 0 bases and 2 bases, with 11 bases remaining between them. CDR3 sequence: CASSLGPTPNTEAFF. The CDR3 bases are TGTGCCAGCAGCTTGGGCCCTACACCAAACACTGAAGCTTTCTTT.

This clone was observed at least ten times. The junction differs from germline at one of its ends, possibly a read error. The CDR3 nucleotides are TGTGCCAGCAGCTCATGGCGGGAGAACAACGGGGAGCTGTTTTTT. Its protein product is CASSSWRENNGELFF. V is TRBV11-3 and J is TRBJ2-2, with 7 bases identical to TRBD2. CDR1 and CDR2 from the germline V gene are SGHNT and YENEEA. The CDR3 sequence is 15 residues long.

The J gene is TRBJ1-4, the V gene TRBV28; unclear D gene. From germline, CDR1 is MDHEN and CDR2 SYDVKM. V lost 6 bases and J 2 bases, leaving 7 bases between the germline ends. This CDR3 is 13 amino acids long. The CDR3 spells CASRQGTNEKLFF. DNA for the CDR3: TGTGCCAGCAGGCAAGGGACTAATGAAAAACTGTTTTTT. The whole variable domain, remainder taken from reference TRBV28 and TRBJ1-4, is DVKVTQSSRYLVKRTGEKVFLECVQDMDHENMFWYRQDPGLGLRLIYFSYDVKMKEKGDIPEGYSVSREKKERFSLILESASTNQTSMYLCASRQGTNEKLFFGSGTQLSVL.

This clone was seen at least ten times. This chain uses TRBV28 with TRBJ1-1; TRBD1 might be the D (6 bases). With 5 bases removed from V and 5 bases from J, the gap between germline ends came to 18 bases. The CDR3 has 15 residues. Per germline, CDR1 MDHEN and CDR2 SYDVKM. CDR3: CASSGRGAGGTEAFF. The CDR3 DNA is TGTGCCAGCAGTGGAAGGGGGGCCGGGGGAACTGAAGCTTTCTTT.

The genes are TRBV14 and TRBJ1-1; D gene unclear. The CDR3 totals 13 residues. Per germline, CDR1 SGHDN and CDR2 FVKESK. Trimming pared 6 bases from V and 1 base from J, leaving 9 bases between. Written as DNA, the CDR3 is TGTGCCAGCAGGGAGTATTCGAACACTGAAGCTTTCTTT. Translated, it gives CASREYSNTEAFF.

V is TRBV19 and J is TRBJ1-5; D unresolved. CDR3 size: 17 residues. The germline gives CDR1 LNHDA, CDR2 SQIVND (reference sequence). Trimming removed 5 bases from V and 1 base from J, with 18 bases in between. CDR3 nucleotides: TGTGCCAGTAGTGCCCTGGTGGGCGCCATAAGCAATCAGCCCCAGCATTTT. It encodes CASSALVGAISNQPQHF.

CDR3 bases: TGTGCCACCAGCAGAGATCTAAGCGGAACCTACGAGCAGTACTTC. Its protein is CATSRDLSGTYEQYF. The genes are TRBV15 and TRBJ2-7; D is perhaps TRBD2 (5 bases). Germline CDR1 LNHNV, CDR2 YYDKDF (reference sequence). The CDR3 is 15 residues long. Trimming stripped 0 bases from V and 2 bases from J, with 11 bases between. The complete variable domain, with remaining parts taken from reference TRBV15 and TRBJ2-7, reads DAMVIQNPRYQVTQFGKPVTLSCSQTLNHNVMYWYQQKSSQAPKLLFHYYDKDFNNEADTPDNFQSRRPNTSFCFLDIRSPGLGDTAMYLCATSRDLSGTYEQYFGPGTRLTVT.

The chain couples TRBV7-9 to TRBJ1-2, with D unclear. This CDR3 has 15 residues. The germline gives CDR1 SEHNR, CDR2 FQNEAQ (reference sequence). V dropped 4 bases and J dropped 1 base, with 13 bases sitting between them. CDR3 amino acids: CASSYYRTGNYGYTF. The CDR3 DNA follows: TGTGCCAGCAGCTACTACCGGACGGGTAACTATGGCTACACCTTC.

V gene TRBV5-4 combines with J gene TRBJ2-7, with 11 nucleotides matching TRBD2. In germline, CDR1 is SGHNT, CDR2 YYREEE (reference sequence). The CDR3 has 15 residues. With 7 bases clipped from V and 0 bases from J, the junction kept 6 bases outside the gene matches. The CDR3 nucleotides read TGTGCCAGCTCCGGGACTAGCGGCCCCTCCTACGAGCAGTACTTC. Protein sequence: CASSGTSGPSYEQYF. Combining the CDR3 with reference TRBV5-4 and TRBJ2-7 gives the whole variable domain ETGVTQSPTHLIKTRGQQVTLRCSSQSGHNTVSWYQQALGQGPQFIFQYYREEENGRGNFPPRFSGLQFPNYSSELNVNALELDDSALYLCASSGTSGPSYEQYFGPGTRLTVT.

This sequence joins TRBV5-4 and TRBJ2-2, with D possibly being TRBD1 or TRBD2 (5 bases each). Germline assignment: CDR1 SGHNT and CDR2 YYREEE (reference sequence). The CDR3 is 15 amino acids. V lost 0 bases and J lost 4, with 10 bases in between. CDR3 DNA sequence: TGTGCCAGCAGCTTGGCGGGGACGAGCACCGGGGAGCTGTTTTTT. Its translation is CASSLAGTSTGELFF.

The chain links TRBV2 to TRBJ2-1; D not resolved. The V end was cut by 7 bases, the J end by 10 bases, with 14 bases between. The germline V gene encodes CDR1 SNHLY and CDR2 FYNNEI. The CDR3 length is 12 residues. The CDR3 reads CASNIYVGEQFF. The CDR3 DNA reads as TGTGCCAGCAACATTTACGTCGGAGAGCAGTTCTTC.

The chain recombines TRBV9 with TRBJ2-1; 11 nucleotides agree with TRBD2. This CDR3 has 14 amino acids. Germline CDR1 is SGDLS and CDR2 is YYNGEE. V trimming: 1 base; J trimming: 7 bases; junction bases outside the gene matches: 1. This CDR3 reads CASSVTSGRNEQFF. As DNA, the CDR3 is TGTGCCAGCAGCGTAACTAGCGGGAGAAATGAGCAGTTCTTC.

This rearrangement joins TRBV7-3 to TRBJ2-5; D is tentatively TRBD1 or TRBD2 (6 bases each). Looked up from germline, CDR1 is SGHTA and CDR2 is FQGTGA. V lost 5 bases, J lost 7 bases, and 14 bases lay in between. This CDR3 contains 13 residues. DNA for the CDR3: TGTGCCAGCAGCGGAGGGGGGTCAGCGACCCAGTACTTC. Protein product: CASSGGGSATQYF.